The present T cell receptor beta chain was sequenced within a study of early T cells in non-severe SARS-CoV-2 infection. Whole-study context: The study sequenced bulk RNA from unsorted whole blood, with chains unpaired. Overall study results and limits: Reliance on VDJdb matching favored anti-spike CD8 responses; private and CD4 specificities were missed.

As concerns this clonotype: No antigen is known for it.

Attached unique molecular identifiers marked individual cDNA molecules. A single record per CDR3 protein comes from TCRdb applying MiXCR to the 5' RACE reads. This repertoire shows fewer than 20,000 distinct CDR3 sequences, roughly 6.1% found once; its top ten account for approximately 6%. Germline loops: CDR1 SQVTM, CDR2 ANQGSEA. Trimming cost V 4 bases and J 1 base, with 11 bases left between them. The CDR3 extends over 14 amino acids. This sequence joins TRBV29-1 and TRBJ2-4, with D possibly being TRBD2 (5 bases). The TCR comes from an adult who was a healthcare worker with PCR-confirmed SARS-CoV-2 infection or an uninfected control (not recorded which). The sample was whole blood. CDR3 DNA: TGCAGCGTTGGCCTCGGGGAGGCCAAAAACATTCAGTACTTC. Its protein product is CSVGLGEAKNIQYF.